The present TCR beta chain was sequenced within a study of T-cell memory formation after mild COVID-19. About the research overall: Clusters were largely donor specific. Study observations and caveats: Mainly in CM and EM were contracting CD4+ clones; CD8+ were in EMRA. Balance between CD4 and CD8 was seen in clones contracting day 15 to 85, and a CD4+ lean was seen in later expanders.

As to this clonotype: No antigen is known for it.

V lost 5 bases and J lost 7, with 20 bases in between. CDR3 length: 15 residues. With constant-segment primers, 5'RACE yielded cDNA libraries of TCR alpha and TCR beta that carried sample barcodes and UMIs. Each CDR3 protein gets one entry after TCRdb re-called the 5' RACE reads with MiXCR. The sample carries 400,000 to 500,000 distinct CDR3 sequences, around 17% recorded once. Input material: PBMCs or a T cell subset sorted from them (not recorded which). This TCR was sampled from a man between 18 and 35 years old who had mild COVID-19 (a few samples of this study predate the infection). Cell type and time point are not known. This chain joins TRBV12-3 or TRBV12-4 and TRBJ1-1; D remains unclear. The CDR3 bases are TGTGCCAGCAGTCCTCCCGAACAGACGAGATTTGAAGCTTTCTTT. Its protein product is CASSPPEQTRFEAFF.